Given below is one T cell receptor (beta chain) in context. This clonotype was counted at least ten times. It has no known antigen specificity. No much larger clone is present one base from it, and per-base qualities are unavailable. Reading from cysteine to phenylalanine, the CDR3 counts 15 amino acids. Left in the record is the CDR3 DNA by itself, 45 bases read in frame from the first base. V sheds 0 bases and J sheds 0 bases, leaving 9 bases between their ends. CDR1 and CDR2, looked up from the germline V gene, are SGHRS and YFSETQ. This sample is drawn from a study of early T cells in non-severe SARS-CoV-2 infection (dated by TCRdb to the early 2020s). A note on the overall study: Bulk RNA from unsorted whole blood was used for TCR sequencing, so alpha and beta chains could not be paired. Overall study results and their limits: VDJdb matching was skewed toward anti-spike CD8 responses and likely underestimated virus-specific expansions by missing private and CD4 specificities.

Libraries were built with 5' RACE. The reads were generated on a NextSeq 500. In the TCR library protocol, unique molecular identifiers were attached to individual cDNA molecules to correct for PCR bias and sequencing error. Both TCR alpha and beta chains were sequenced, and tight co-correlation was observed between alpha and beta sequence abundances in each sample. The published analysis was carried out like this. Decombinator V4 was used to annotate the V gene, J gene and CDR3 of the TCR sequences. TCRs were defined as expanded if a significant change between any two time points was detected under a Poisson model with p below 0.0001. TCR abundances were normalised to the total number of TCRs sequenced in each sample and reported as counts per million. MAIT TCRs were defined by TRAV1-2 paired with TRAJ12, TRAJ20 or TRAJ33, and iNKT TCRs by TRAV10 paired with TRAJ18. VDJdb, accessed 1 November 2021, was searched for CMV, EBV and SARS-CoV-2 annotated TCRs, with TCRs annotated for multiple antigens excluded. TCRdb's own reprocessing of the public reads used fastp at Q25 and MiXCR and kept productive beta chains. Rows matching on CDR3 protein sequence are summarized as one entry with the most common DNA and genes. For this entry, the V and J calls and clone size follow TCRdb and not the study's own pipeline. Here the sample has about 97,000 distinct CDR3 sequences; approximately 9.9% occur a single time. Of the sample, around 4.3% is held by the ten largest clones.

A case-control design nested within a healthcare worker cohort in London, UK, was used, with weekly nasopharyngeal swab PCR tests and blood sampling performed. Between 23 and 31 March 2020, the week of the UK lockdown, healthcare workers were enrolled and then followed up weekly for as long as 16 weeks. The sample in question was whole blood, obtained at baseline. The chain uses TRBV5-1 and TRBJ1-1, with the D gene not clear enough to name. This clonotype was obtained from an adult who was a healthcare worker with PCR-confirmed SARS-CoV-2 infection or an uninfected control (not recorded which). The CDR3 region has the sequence CASSLEEQLNTEAFF. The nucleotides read TGCGCCAGCAGCTTGGAAGAACAACTGAACACTGAAGCTTTCTTT.